The following is a T cell receptor beta chain sequence with its context. Its target is unknown. CDR1 and CDR2 from the germline V gene are MNHEY and SVGEGT. The CDR3 loop spans 15 amino acids. The data originate from a study of T cell clusters in autoimmune cytopenias. Study findings and constraints: Clustering suggested that physiological T cell clusters were missing in primary autoimmune cytopenia patients. A dominant lymphoma-associated repertoire apparently masked the cluster-lack signature in secondary cytopenia versus chronic lymphocytic leukemia.

TRB rearrangements were amplified by touch-down multiplex PCR with mixed TRB-A/B primers. TCRdb reanalyzed the multiplex PCR reads, giving one entry per CDR3 protein sequence and no DNA. Here the sample table reports 8,000 or so distinct CDR3 sequences. Roughly 38,000 genome equivalents of blood DNA were amplified for TRB. The sequence came from a human donor with an autoimmune cytopenia or autoimmune hepatitis (not recorded which). V gene TRBV6-2 or TRBV6-3 combines with J gene TRBJ1-3; TCRdb's D gene call, TRBD1, goes unchecked for lack of DNA. Sequencing was carried out using peripheral blood. The CDR3 spells CASISWTLSGNTIYF.